The clone carrying this T cell receptor (beta chain) was counted many times. This sample was included in a study of T cells after yellow fever vaccination. TCRdb re-called the 5' RACE reads through MiXCR, storing one row per CDR3 protein. The data hold around 340,000 distinct CDR3 sequences, with 8.7% observed a single time. Germline loops: CDR1 MNHEY, CDR2 SVGAGI. V shed 2 bases, J shed 8 bases, and the junction held 21 bases outside the gene matches. The CDR3 contains 19 residues. The chain uses TRBV6-5 and TRBJ1-2, with 9 nucleotides matching TRBD1. Specimen: PBMCs, collected on the day of the first yellow fever vaccination. This receptor was taken from a man aged 18 to 29 who received the YFV17D yellow fever vaccine. The CDR3 region has the DNA TGTGCCAGCAGTTACCCGAAAACGCCGGGACAGGGACAGTGGGGAGGCTACACCTTC. Its protein is CASSYPKTPGQGQWGGYTF.